These T cell receptor beta chains were read from a single sample in a study of blood T cell repertoires in COVID-19. TCRdb keeps only in-frame clones here, not all; method: immunoSEQ multiplex PCR. Here the sample spans fewer than 90,000 clones, roughly 80% being singletons. Sequencing was done on a sample of peripheral blood. The receptors come from a man aged 55-75 years with COVID-19, enrolled during active disease. The CDR3 runs from the conserved cysteine through the conserved F or W. The order of the fields is D gene, V gene, clone size, J gene, CDR3 protein, CDR3 DNA. D genes are given only for firm matches. Expanded clones are given a class, and other clones once, few, many or no size at all.

D: NA; V: TRBV11-2; size: NA; J: TRBJ2-3; CDR3: CASSLGQGPRDTQYF; DNA: TGTGCCAGCAGCTTGGGGCAGGGGCCGAGAGATACGCAGTATTTT
D: TRBD2; V: TRBV4-1; size: once; J: TRBJ2-5; CDR3: CASSQGILAEETQYF; DNA: TGCGCCAGCAGCCAAGGCATCCTAGCGGAAGAGACCCAGTACTTC
D: NA; V: TRBV23-1; size: NA; J: TRBJ1-5; CDR3: CASTERTVYQPQHF; DNA: TGCGCCAGCACTGAGCGGACAGTTTATCAGCCCCAGCATTTT
D: TRBD1; V: TRBV20-1; size: NA; J: TRBJ1-5; CDR3: CSASGTGNQPQHF; DNA: TGCAGTGCTAGTGGGACAGGCAATCAGCCCCAGCATTTT
D: TRBD1; V: TRBV2; size: few; J: TRBJ1-2; CDR3: CASSEPRDSYGYTF; DNA: TGTGCCAGCAGTGAACCCCGGGACAGCTATGGCTACACCTTC
D: TRBD2; V: TRBV27; size: NA; J: TRBJ2-5; CDR3: CASRASGRSGGETQYF; DNA: TGTGCCAGCAGGGCTAGCGGGAGGTCCGGGGGGGAGACCCAGTACTTC
D: NA; V: TRBV7-9; size: NA; J: TRBJ2-7; CDR3: CASSSYGQHSYEQYF; DNA: TGTGCCAGCAGCTCCTACGGACAGCACTCCTACGAGCAGTACTTC
D: TRBD2; V: TRBV2; size: NA; J: TRBJ2-7; CDR3: CASIRQLAGDYEQYF; DNA: TGTGCCAGCATACGCCAACTAGCGGGAGACTACGAGCAGTACTTC
D: TRBD1; V: TRBV27; size: few; J: TRBJ2-7; CDR3: CASSETGGRYEQYF; DNA: TGTGCCAGCAGCGAGACAGGGGGCCGGTACGAGCAGTACTTC
D: TRBD1; V: TRBV24-1; size: NA; J: TRBJ1-4; CDR3: CATSDYTGAGNEKLFF; DNA: TGTGCCACCAGTGATTACACAGGGGCCGGTAATGAAAAACTGTTTTTT
D: NA; V: TRBV7-9; size: NA; J: TRBJ2-2; CDR3: CASLRETRTGELFF; DNA: TGTGCCAGCCTGAGGGAAACGCGCACCGGGGAGCTGTTTTTT
D: TRBD2; V: TRBV6-5; size: NA; J: TRBJ2-3; CDR3: CASSRLAGATDTQYF; DNA: TGTGCCAGCTCAAGACTAGCGGGAGCAACAGATACGCAGTATTTT
D: NA; V: TRBV29-1; size: NA; J: TRBJ2-7; CDR3: CSVEDRSPPYEQYF; DNA: TGCAGCGTTGAAGATAGGAGCCCCCCCTACGAGCAGTACTTC
D: NA; V: TRBV3-1/TRBV3-2; size: NA; J: TRBJ2-7; CDR3: CASSRGLDYYEQYF; DNA: TGTGCCAGCAGCCGGGGGCTCGACTACTACGAGCAGTACTTC
D: TRBD1; V: TRBV5-4; size: NA; J: TRBJ2-7; CDR3: CASSPGQGTGPYEQYF; DNA: TGTGCCAGCAGCCCCGGCCAGGGGACAGGACCCTACGAGCAGTACTTC
D: TRBD2; V: TRBV18; size: NA; J: TRBJ2-3; CDR3: CASSPIRLAGGPGTDTQYF; DNA: TGTGCCAGCTCACCAATTCGACTAGCGGGGGGGCCGGGCACAGATACGCAGTATTTT
D: TRBD2; V: TRBV28; size: NA; J: TRBJ2-1; CDR3: CASSVLTSGEAYNEQFF; DNA: TGTGCCAGCAGTGTACTGACTAGCGGGGAGGCCTACAATGAGCAGTTCTTC
D: NA; V: TRBV6-4; size: NA; J: TRBJ2-7; CDR3: CASRGEESARDYEQYF; DNA: TGTGCCAGCAGGGGTGAGGAGTCAGCACGAGACTACGAGCAGTACTTC
D: NA; V: TRBV9; size: once; J: TRBJ2-5; CDR3: CASSVEMGGETQYF; DNA: TGTGCCAGCAGCGTAGAAATGGGGGGAGAGACCCAGTACTTC
D: NA; V: TRBV9; size: NA; J: TRBJ1-2; CDR3: CASSVAGSHGYTF; DNA: TGTGCCAGCAGCGTAGCCGGGTCCCATGGCTACACCTTC
D: NA; V: TRBV7-9; size: NA; J: TRBJ2-3; CDR3: CASSHYSTDTQYF; DNA: TGTGCCAGCAGTCACTATAGCACAGATACGCAGTATTTT
D: NA; V: TRBV5-1; size: NA; J: TRBJ1-5; CDR3: CASSLGQGGNQPQHF; DNA: TGCGCCAGCAGCTTGGGGCAGGGTGGCAATCAGCCCCAGCATTTT
D: TRBD2; V: TRBV11-3; size: NA; J: TRBJ2-1; CDR3: CASSLYPAGGPYNEQFF; DNA: TGTGCCAGCAGCTTATACCCAGCGGGAGGGCCCTACAATGAGCAGTTCTTC
D: TRBD2; V: TRBV13; size: NA; J: TRBJ2-5; CDR3: CASSQGLDKETQYF; DNA: TGTGCCAGCAGCCAGGGACTAGATAAAGAGACCCAGTACTTC
D: NA; V: TRBV5-1; size: NA; J: TRBJ2-1; CDR3: CASSAGTAYNEQFF; DNA: TGCGCCAGCAGCGCGGGGACTGCCTACAATGAGCAGTTCTTC
D: TRBD2; V: TRBV2; size: many; J: TRBJ2-1; CDR3: CASSVSSGSYNEQFF; DNA: TGTGCCAGCAGTGTGTCTAGCGGGAGCTACAATGAGCAGTTCTTC
D: NA; V: TRBV5-6; size: NA; J: TRBJ2-4; CDR3: CASSFPGSLAKNIQYF; DNA: TGTGCCAGCAGCTTTCCGGGGTCCCTAGCCAAAAACATTCAGTACTTC
D: TRBD2; V: TRBV27; size: NA; J: TRBJ2-7; CDR3: CASRGRGLAIYEQYF; DNA: TGTGCCAGCAGGGGACGCGGACTAGCGATCTACGAGCAGTACTTC
D: NA; V: TRBV10-3; size: few; J: TRBJ2-7; CDR3: CAISESVGYYEQYF; DNA: TGTGCCATCAGTGAGTCTGTCGGTTACTACGAGCAGTACTTC
D: NA; V: TRBV2; size: NA; J: TRBJ2-1; CDR3: CASSALGGYNEQFF; DNA: TGTGCCAGCAGTGCACTAGGTGGCTACAATGAGCAGTTCTTC
D: TRBD1; V: TRBV2; size: NA; J: TRBJ2-5; CDR3: CASSPSAGGLETQYF; DNA: TGTGCCAGCAGCCCCTCGGCAGGGGGCTTGGAGACCCAGTACTTC
D: NA; V: TRBV25-1; size: NA; J: TRBJ2-7; CDR3: CASSEYSYEQYF; DNA: TGTGCCAGCAGCGAGTATTCCTACGAGCAGTACTTC
D: NA; V: TRBV10-3; size: NA; J: TRBJ2-6; CDR3: CAISERSGANVLTF; DNA: TGTGCCATCAGTGAGCGCTCTGGGGCCAACGTCCTGACTTTC
D: NA; V: TRBV19; size: NA; J: TRBJ1-6; CDR3: CASSPRSEGSYNSPLHF; DNA: TGTGCCAGTAGTCCCCGATCGGAGGGCTCCTATAATTCACCCCTCCACTTT
D: NA; V: TRBV29-1; size: NA; J: TRBJ1-2; CDR3: CSVEDHRGSYGYTF; DNA: TGCAGCGTTGAAGATCATCGGGGAAGCTATGGCTACACCTTC
D: TRBD2; V: TRBV2; size: NA; J: TRBJ2-3; CDR3: CASRAGGPSDTQYF; DNA: TGTGCCAGCAGGGCGGGAGGGCCTTCGGATACGCAGTATTTT
D: TRBD1; V: TRBV29-1; size: few; J: TRBJ2-7; CDR3: CSVGQGWNEQYF; DNA: TGCAGCGTCGGACAGGGTTGGAACGAGCAGTACTTC
D: TRBD1; V: TRBV2; size: NA; J: TRBJ1-5; CDR3: CASSVRDRHYYSNQPQHF; DNA: TGTGCCAGCAGTGTAAGGGACAGGCACTATTATAGCAATCAGCCCCAGCATTTT
D: NA; V: TRBV10-3; size: NA; J: TRBJ1-1; CDR3: CAISSTSGAEAFF; DNA: TGTGCCATCAGTTCGACGAGCGGGGCTGAAGCTTTCTTT
D: NA; V: TRBV7-3; size: once; J: TRBJ1-6; CDR3: CASSLRAGRDSPLHF; DNA: TGTGCCAGCAGCTTAAGGGCCGGGCGGGATTCACCCCTCCACTTT
D: TRBD1; V: TRBV3-1/TRBV3-2; size: few; J: TRBJ2-7; CDR3: CASSQSETGIGEQYF; DNA: TGTGCCAGCAGCCAAAGCGAGACAGGGATTGGCGAGCAGTACTTC
D: TRBD1; V: TRBV3-1/TRBV3-2; size: NA; J: TRBJ2-3; CDR3: CASSPGTVRGGVGSPRDTQYF; DNA: TGTGCCAGCAGCCCCGGGACAGTAAGAGGAGGAGTAGGTAGCCCGAGAGATACGCAGTATTTT
D: NA; V: TRBV11-3; size: NA; J: TRBJ2-2; CDR3: CASSFRDSNPGELFF; DNA: TGTGCCAGCAGCTTTCGGGACTCGAATCCCGGGGAGCTGTTTTTT
D: TRBD2; V: TRBV9; size: NA; J: TRBJ2-1; CDR3: CASSSHISGVTYNEQFF; DNA: TGTGCCAGCAGCTCGCACATTAGCGGGGTCACCTACAATGAGCAGTTCTTC
D: TRBD1; V: TRBV6-5; size: NA; J: TRBJ1-6; CDR3: CATQRQGLNSPLHF; DNA: TGTGCCACCCAAAGACAGGGGTTAAATTCACCCCTCCACTTT
D: TRBD1; V: TRBV9; size: NA; J: TRBJ2-2; CDR3: CASSVGTAGIGELFF; DNA: TGTGCCAGCAGCGTCGGGACAGCTGGGATCGGGGAGCTGTTTTTT
D: NA; V: TRBV27; size: NA; J: TRBJ1-3; CDR3: CASSSQRSGNTIYF; DNA: TGTGCCAGCAGTTCACAGAGATCTGGAAACACCATATATTTT
D: NA; V: TRBV10-3; size: NA; J: TRBJ2-7; CDR3: CAISELEAEISYEQYF; DNA: TGTGCCATCAGTGAGTTGGAGGCCGAAATCTCCTACGAGCAGTACTTC
D: TRBD1; V: TRBV6-5; size: NA; J: TRBJ1-6; CDR3: CASRLGTGSNSPLHF; DNA: TGTGCCAGCAGACTGGGGACAGGGAGTAATTCACCCCTCCACTTT
D: TRBD1; V: TRBV4-1; size: NA; J: TRBJ1-4; CDR3: CASSQAGQPNEKLFF; DNA: TGCGCCAGCAGCCAAGCGGGACAGCCTAATGAAAAACTGTTTTTT